The 10 T cell receptor beta chains below all came from one sample that was sequenced in a study of CD8+CD57+ T cells in acquired aplastic anemia. Genomic DNA was employed as the template in profiling TCR beta VDJ and CDR3. TCRdb re-analysed the reads in MiXCR, keeping a single row per CDR3 protein. The sample shows 100,000 to 150,000 distinct CDR3 sequences, about 48% of them seen only once. The sample taken for sequencing was sorted CD4+, CD8+, or CD8+CD57+ T cells (not recorded which) from PBMCs. These TCRs come from a human donor in good health, serving as a control.

The V gene is TRBV25-1, the J gene TRBJ2-3; unclear D gene. This CDR3 has 16 amino acids. CDR1 is MGHDK and CDR2 is SYGVNS in the germline V gene. V lost 1 base and J 2 bases, leaving 13 bases between the germline ends. CDR3 sequence: CASSESEIRVTDTQYF. The DNA for the CDR3 is TGTGCCAGCAGTGAATCCGAGATTCGGGTCACAGATACGCAGTATTTT.

This clonotype was recorded many times. This chain joins TRBV7-2 and TRBJ2-7, with no clear D. Trimming removed 1 base at V and 1 base at J, with 8 bases between. The germline CDR1 and CDR2 sequences are SGHTA and FQGNSA. The CDR3 contains 14 residues. The CDR3 reads CASSLEPASYEQYF. CDR3 DNA: TGTGCCAGCAGCTTAGAACCGGCGTCCTACGAGCAGTACTTC.

As to this clonotype: At one end the junction does not follow the germline gene, possibly because of a read error. The CDR3 loop reads CASSPQLGAQETQYF. The CDR3 DNA is TGTGCTAGCAGCCCCCAGTTAGGGGCCCAAGAGACCCAGTACTTC. The chain joins TRBV7-7 to TRBJ2-5; maybe TRBD1 (5 bases). Germline assignment: CDR1 SSHAT and CDR2 FNYEAQ (reference sequence). The CDR3 runs 15 residues.

This clonotype showed up many times. V usage is TRBV19 and J usage is TRBJ1-2; 9 nucleotides match TRBD1. This CDR3 contains 14 residues. The V gene's germline CDR1 is LNHDA and CDR2 SQIVND (reference sequence). The ends lost 5 bases at V and 5 bases at J; junction bases unmatched: 6. The chain's CDR3 is CASSATGGWYGYTF. CDR3 nucleotide sequence: TGTGCCAGTAGTGCCACAGGGGGCTGGTATGGCTACACCTTC. The variable domain in full, completed from reference TRBV19 and TRBJ1-2, reads DGGITQSPKYLFRKEGQNVTLSCEQNLNHDAMYWYRQDPGQGLRLIYYSQIVNDFQKGDIAEGYSVSREKKESFPLTVTSAQKNPTAFYLCASSATGGWYGYTFGSGTRLTVV.

The chain carries TRBV5-4 and TRBJ2-2, with D unresolved. The germline gives CDR1 SGHNT, CDR2 YYREEE (reference sequence). V was trimmed by 7 bases and J by 1 base, leaving 11 bases between them. This CDR3 spans 14 amino acids. CDR3 sequence: CASRKDRNTGELFF. CDR3 nucleotides: TGTGCCAGCCGAAAAGACCGGAACACCGGGGAGCTGTTTTTT.

About this clonotype: A much larger clone differs by one base, so this may be a read error. Likely a read error: the CDR3 ends without its conserved phenylalanine or tryptophan. V gene TRBV9 combines with J gene TRBJ2-2; D possibly corresponds to TRBD2 (5 bases). CDR3 length: 13 amino acids. V was cut by 6 bases and J by 1 base, with 7 bases left in between. CDR1 SGDLS and CDR2 YYNGEE come from the germline V gene. CDR3 sequence reads: CASKGRNTGELFS. CDR3 nucleotide sequence: TGTGCCAGCAAAGGGAGGAACACCGGGGAGCTGTTTTCT.

The chain uses TRBV2 and TRBJ2-1, with TRBD2 matching over 11 bases. V shed 7 bases and J 1 base; nucleotides not matched to a gene: 3. Germline V gene sequence: CDR1 SNHLY, CDR2 FYNNEI. This CDR3 spans 15 amino acids. The CDR3 spells CASTLAGGSYNEQFF. CDR3 nucleotide sequence: TGTGCCAGCACTCTAGCGGGGGGTTCCTACAATGAGCAGTTCTTC.

This clonotype was recorded at least ten times. CDR3 bases: TGTGCCAGCAGCTCGACAGGGGGCAATGGCTACACCTTC. Its translation: CASSSTGGNGYTF. The chain has TRBV7-6 and TRBJ1-2; 10 nucleotides align to TRBD1. V was pared by 4 bases and J by 6 bases, with 2 bases of the junction left unmatched. Germline assignment: CDR1 SGHVS and CDR2 FNYEAQ. This CDR3 comprises 13 residues. The full variable domain, its missing parts supplied by reference TRBV7-6 and TRBJ1-2, is GAGVSQSPRYKVTKRGQDVALRCDPISGHVSLYWYRQALGQGPEFLTYFNYEAQQDKSGLPNDRFSAERPEGSISTLTIQRTEQRDSAMYRCASSSTGGNGYTFGSGTRLTVV.

This clonotype was observed a single time. The V call is TRBV10-3, the J call TRBJ2-2; D is unclear. Germline V gene data show CDR1 as ENHRY and CDR2 as SYGVKD. The CDR3 extends over 13 amino acids. V dropped 0 bases and J dropped 8 bases, with 7 bases sitting between them. The CDR3 here is CAISESIYGELFF. The DNA of the CDR3 is TGTGCCATCAGTGAGTCAATCTATGGGGAGCTGTTTTTT.

This clonotype has more than one count but fewer than ten. This chain connects TRBV7-3 to TRBJ1-4; D possibly corresponds to TRBD1 (6 bases). Trimming shortened V by 3 bases and J by 6 bases, and 14 bases separated the two germline ends. Germline loops: CDR1 SGHTA, CDR2 FQGTGA. The CDR3 spans 15 residues. In nucleotides, the CDR3 is TGTGCCAGCAGCTTGGCGCCCAGGGGAGATGAAAAACTGTTTTTT. This translates into CASSLAPRGDEKLFF.